This TCR beta chain was sequenced during a study of beta chain features in type 1 diabetes. Sequenced material consisted of expressed TCRB transcripts (all of the isolated RNA was reverse transcribed). Profiling relied on immunoSEQ multiplex PCR, and the TCRdb table lists in-frame clones only, not all of them. The sample contains around 250,000 clones, roughly an eighth of which appear only once. Germline CDR1 reads SGHRS; CDR2 reads YFSETQ. This CDR3 region has 16 residues. The V segment lost 3 bases and the J segment 0 bases; nucleotides outside the gene matches: 4. Findings and limits, study-wide: TCRB CDR3 length was moderately but significantly reduced in all four CD4+ subsets of Type 1 diabetes patients. Lower insertion and higher deletion counts appeared at VDJ junctions in type 1 diabetes patients. Compared with healthy donors, patients appeared to share more similar naive, central memory and regulatory TCRB repertoires.

A note on this clone: Its antigen is unknown.

Sequenced: naive CD4+ T cells from blood. This TCR was sampled from a man aged 25 to 40 with type 1 diabetes. The chain joins TRBV5-1 to TRBJ2-1, with 9 bases identical to TRBD2. The CDR3, as DNA: TGCGCCAGCAGCTCATTAGCGGGAGACTCCTACAATGAGCAGTTCTTC. Protein sequence: CASSSLAGDSYNEQFF. Variable domain in full (rest from reference TRBV5-1 and TRBJ2-1): KAGVTQTPRYLIKTRGQQVTLSCSPISGHRSVSWYQQTPGQGLQFLFEYFSETQRNKGNFPGRFSGRQFSNSRSEMNVSTLELGDSALYLCASSSLAGDSYNEQFFGPGTRLTVL.